This is a list of T cell receptor beta chains from one sample in a study of T cells after yellow fever vaccination. TCRdb processed the 5' RACE reads anew with MiXCR; each CDR3 protein has one entry. This sample carries hundreds of thousands of distinct CDR3 sequences, 11% of them seen once, and the ten largest clones take less than 20%. This sample comprised PBMCs, obtained on the day of the first yellow fever vaccination. The source of these receptors is a man in his late teens or twenties who received the YFV17D yellow fever vaccine. The CDR3 runs from the conserved cysteine through the conserved F or W. A D gene is named only where the DNA matches it firmly. Not every row has a clone size; where given, it reads once, few, many or a size class.

TRBJ2-3 | TRBD1 | few | TRBV28 | TGTGCCAGCAGGACCCACGGGGACAGGGTGGTGGATACGCAGTATTTT | CASRTHGDRVVDTQYF
TRBJ2-1 | NA | few | TRBV14 | TGTGCCAGCAGCCAACCCAGGGGATCGATCGATGAGCAGTTCTTC | CASSQPRGSIDEQFF
TRBJ2-3 | NA | few | TRBV2 | TGTGCCAGCGGTTTCGGACCGGCGGCAGATACGCAGTATTTT | CASGFGPAADTQYF
TRBJ2-2 | NA | few | TRBV6-2/TRBV6-3 | TGTGCCAGCAGTTATCCAGTCGGACACAGGGAGCTGTTTTTT | CASSYPVGHRELFF
TRBJ2-5 | NA | NA | TRBV29-1 | TGCAGCGTTGAAGCAGAAGAGACCCAGTACTTC | CSVEAEETQYF
TRBJ1-1 | NA | NA | TRBV7-2 | TGTGCCAGCAGCTTGGACGGGAATAAGAACACTGAAGCTTTCTTT | CASSLDGNKNTEAFF
TRBJ1-2 | NA | NA | TRBV6-1 | TGTGCCAGCGGGGGTCGCAGTCTCGGGGGAGGCTACACCTTC | CASGGRSLGGGYTF
TRBJ2-5 | TRBD1 | few | TRBV29-1 | TGCAGCGCTGGGACAGGAGCAGAGACCCAGTACTTC | CSAGTGAETQYF
TRBJ1-4 | NA | NA | TRBV5-8 | TGTGCCAGCAGCCGGAATGTCGGGGGGTTTCATGAAAAACTGTTTTTT | CASSRNVGGFHEKLFF
TRBJ2-3 | NA | many | TRBV5-1 | TGCGCCAGCAGCGATCCCTCGCGGGGCACAGATACGCAGTATTTT | CASSDPSRGTDTQYF
TRBJ2-1 | TRBD1 | NA | TRBV5-1 | TGCGCCAGCACGGAAAGGACAGGGTCCTACAATGAGCAGTTCTTC | CASTERTGSYNEQFF
TRBJ1-5 | NA | few | TRBV7-2 | TGTGCCAGCAGCTTAGAACTCGGTGGAGGTCAGCCCCAGCATTTT | CASSLELGGGQPQHF
TRBJ2-7 | NA | many | TRBV7-2 | TGTGCCAGCAGCCCGGGGGGCGACTACGAGCAGTACTTC | CASSPGGDYEQYF
TRBJ2-7 | NA | few | TRBV20-1 | TGCAGTGCCGTCCGGGACTTGAAGTACGAGCAGTACTTC | CSAVRDLKYEQYF
TRBJ2-5 | NA | few | TRBV7-2 | TGTGCCAGCAGCTTAGGGTCGGGGCTCTGGGAGACCCAGTACTTC | CASSLGSGLWETQYF
TRBJ2-2 | TRBD2 | NA | TRBV6-5 | TGTGCCAGCAGTTACTCGGGACTAGCGGCGAACACCGGGGAGCTGTTTTTT | CASSYSGLAANTGELFF
TRBJ1-5 | NA | many | TRBV5-6 | TGTGCCAGCAGCCTGGGAGGACAAATGAGCAATCAGCCCCAGCATTTT | CASSLGGQMSNQPQHF
TRBJ2-5 | TRBD1 | NA | TRBV6-5 | TGTGCCAGCAGTTTCTACAGGGGGCCAATTATCGAAGAGACCCAGTACTTC | CASSFYRGPIIEETQYF
TRBJ1-2 | NA | few | TRBV6-5 | TGTGCCAGCAGTTACGATCAAAATTCGGCGAGCTCCCATGGCTACACCTTC | CASSYDQNSASSHGYTF
TRBJ1-4 | TRBD1 | NA | TRBV28 | TGTGCCAGCAGTTTAAGGTCAGGGGGAAAAAAACTGTTTTTT | CASSLRSGGKKLFF
TRBJ1-1 | NA | NA | TRBV3-1 | TGTGCCAGCAGCCATGCCTGGGCCGGAGCTTTCTTT | CASSHAWAGAFF
TRBJ2-3 | TRBD2 | NA | TRBV11-2 | TGTGCCAGCAGCTTAGGACGAGTAGCGGGGGCCACAGATACGCAGTATTTT | CASSLGRVAGATDTQYF
TRBJ2-4 | NA | NA | TRBV12-3/TRBV12-4 | TGTGCCAGCAGTTTGGGTTCGGTCAAAAACATTCAGTACTTC | CASSLGSVKNIQYF
TRBJ2-2 | TRBD2 | few | TRBV6-1 | TGTGCCAGCAGCCATGGCAGACTAGCGGGTACCGGGGAGCTGTTTTTT | CASSHGRLAGTGELFF
TRBJ2-5 | TRBD2 | few | TRBV5-1 | TGCGCCAGCAGCCTGGACCCTAGCGGGGCTCAAGAGACCCAGTACTTC | CASSLDPSGAQETQYF
TRBJ2-5 | TRBD2 | NA | TRBV12-3/TRBV12-4 | TGTGCCAGCAGGCTACTAGCGGGGGGCCGACAAGAGACCCAGTACTTC | CASRLLAGGRQETQYF
TRBJ2-1 | TRBD1 | few | TRBV7-8 | TGTGCCAGCAGCTTCCTCCCGGACAGGGCGGTCAATGAGCAGTTCTTC | CASSFLPDRAVNEQFF
TRBJ2-7 | NA | NA | TRBV4-3 | TGCGCCAGCAGCCAAGATTGGCTAGCCGCCTACGAGCAGTACTTC | CASSQDWLAAYEQYF
TRBJ2-1 | NA | NA | TRBV7-2 | TGTGCCAGCAGCTTACGAGTCGAGGGGTTCTTC | CASSLRVEGFF
TRBJ2-5 | NA | few | TRBV12-3/TRBV12-4 | TGTGCCAGCAGCTTTGACGGAAGCCAAGAGACCCAGTACTTC | CASSFDGSQETQYF
TRBJ1-6 | NA | few | TRBV24-1 | TGTGCCACCCCCGGACATTCACCCCTCCACTTT | CATPGHSPLHF
TRBJ1-4 | NA | few | TRBV7-2 | TGTGCCAGCAGCTCCCGGAGCCACGGGGGTGAAAAACTGTTTTTT | CASSSRSHGGEKLFF
TRBJ1-2 | NA | many | TRBV5-5 | TGTGCCAGCAGCAGGACAGACTATGGCTACACCTTC | CASSRTDYGYTF
TRBJ1-5 | NA | few | TRBV24-1 | TGTGCCACCAGTGATGGTTGGGATCAGCCCCAGCATTTT | CATSDGWDQPQHF
TRBJ2-5 | TRBD2 | NA | TRBV4-2 | TGTGCCAGCAGCCAGACTAGCGGGGGGGCCGGCGAGACCCAGTACTTC | CASSQTSGGAGETQYF
TRBJ2-3 | NA | NA | TRBV20-1 | TGCAGTGCTGGGGAGGCAGGCACAGATACGCAGTATTTT | CSAGEAGTDTQYF
TRBJ2-1 | NA | NA | TRBV6-5 | TGTGCCAGCAGTTATTCGTCCCAGGGGTACAATGAGCAGTTCTTC | CASSYSSQGYNEQFF
TRBJ1-3 | NA | few | TRBV12-3/TRBV12-4 | TGTGCCAGCAGTTTAAGGGGCCCGAGCTCTGGAAACACCATATATTTT | CASSLRGPSSGNTIYF
TRBJ2-5 | TRBD2 | few | TRBV27 | TGTGCCAGCCGTGCGGGGGATGGGGAGACCCAGTACTTC | CASRAGDGETQYF
TRBJ2-5 | TRBD2 | few | TRBV7-9 | TGTGCCAGCAGCGCAGCGACTAGCGGGGGGCAAGAGACCCAGTACTTC | CASSAATSGGQETQYF
TRBJ2-1 | NA | NA | TRBV5-1 | TGCGCCAGCAGCTTGGTCGAAACCTACAATGAGCAGTTCTTC | CASSLVETYNEQFF
TRBJ2-5 | TRBD1 | few | TRBV5-6 | TGTGCCAGCACCAGGGGGAAGACCCAGTACTTC | CASTRGKTQYF
TRBJ1-1 | NA | NA | TRBV6-1 | TGTGCCAGCAGCGTCGGACAGCACACTGAAGCTTTCTTT | CASSVGQHTEAFF
TRBJ1-1 | NA | NA | TRBV10-3 | TGTGCCATCAGTGAGTGGCTGTACACTGAAGCTTTCTTT | CAISEWLYTEAFF
TRBJ2-1 | TRBD1 | NA | TRBV28 | TGTGCCAGCTATGGGACAGACTCCTACAATGAGCAGTTCTTC | CASYGTDSYNEQFF
TRBJ2-5 | TRBD2 | NA | TRBV5-1 | TGCGCCAGCAGCTTCTGGGGGGGTGGAGAGACCCAGTACTTC | CASSFWGGGETQYF
TRBJ2-1 | NA | NA | TRBV12-3/TRBV12-4 | TGTGCCAGCAGCACCCCCTGGGCCGGGATTCACTCCTACAATGAGCAGTTCTTC | CASSTPWAGIHSYNEQFF
TRBJ2-7 | NA | NA | TRBV13 | TGTGCCAGCAGCTTGGGGAGAAACGAGCAGTACTTC | CASSLGRNEQYF
TRBJ2-7 | NA | NA | TRBV6-5 | TGTGCCAGCAGTCTGGGGACAAGCGAGCAGTACTTC | CASSLGTSEQYF
TRBJ1-5 | TRBD1 | NA | TRBV7-2 | TGTGCCAGCAGCTTAGAAAGAGGGGGCGCTTACCAGCCCCAGCATTTT | CASSLERGGAYQPQHF
TRBJ1-5 | TRBD1 | many | TRBV20-1 | TGCAGTGCTGACAGGGGCAATCAGCCCCAGCATTTT | CSADRGNQPQHF
TRBJ1-2 | NA | NA | TRBV6-5 | TGTGCCAGCAGTTACTTACCGGGGATCGGACTGAGTAGTGGCTACACCTTC | CASSYLPGIGLSSGYTF
TRBJ1-2 | TRBD1 | NA | TRBV14 | TGTGCCAGCAGCCATGCGTCCGGGACAGCTAACTATGGCTACACCTTC | CASSHASGTANYGYTF
TRBJ1-2 | NA | few | TRBV7-9 | TGTGCCAGCAGCTTAGGAGGGCTCCGCTTTGGCTACACCTTC | CASSLGGLRFGYTF
TRBJ2-1 | TRBD2 | NA | TRBV20-1 | TGCAGTGCCGGAACCTGGGCTAGCGGGGGGTATGAGCAGTTCTTC | CSAGTWASGGYEQFF
TRBJ2-5 | NA | many | TRBV5-1 | TGCGCCAGCAGCCTGGGACTTCTGGGAGAGACCCAGTACTTC | CASSLGLLGETQYF
TRBJ1-5 | NA | NA | TRBV4-1 | TGCGCCAGCAGCCACAATGGGGGTCAGCCCCAGCATTTT | CASSHNGGQPQHF
TRBJ2-2 | TRBD2 | many | TRBV6-4 | TGTGCCAGCAGTGCTTCTAGCGGGGCCCCCGGGGAGCTGTTTTTT | CASSASSGAPGELFF
TRBJ2-1 | TRBD2 | few | TRBV24-1 | TGTGCCACCAGTGATTCAGCGGGGGGGCCCGTTGAGCAGTTCTTC | CATSDSAGGPVEQFF